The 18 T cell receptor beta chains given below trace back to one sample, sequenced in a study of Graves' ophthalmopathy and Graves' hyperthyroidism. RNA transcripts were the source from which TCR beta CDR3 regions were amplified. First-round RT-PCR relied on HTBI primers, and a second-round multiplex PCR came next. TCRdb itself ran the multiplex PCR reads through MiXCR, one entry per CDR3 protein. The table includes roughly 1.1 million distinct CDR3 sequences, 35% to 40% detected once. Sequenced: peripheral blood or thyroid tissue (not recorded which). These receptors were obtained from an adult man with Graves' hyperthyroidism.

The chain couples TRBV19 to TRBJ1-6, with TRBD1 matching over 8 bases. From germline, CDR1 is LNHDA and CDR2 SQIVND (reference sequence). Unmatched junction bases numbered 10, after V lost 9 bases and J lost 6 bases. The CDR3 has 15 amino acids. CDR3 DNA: TGTGCCAGCAGGTCCGGGACAGGCTTTAATTCACCCCTCCACTTT. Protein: CASRSGTGFNSPLHF.

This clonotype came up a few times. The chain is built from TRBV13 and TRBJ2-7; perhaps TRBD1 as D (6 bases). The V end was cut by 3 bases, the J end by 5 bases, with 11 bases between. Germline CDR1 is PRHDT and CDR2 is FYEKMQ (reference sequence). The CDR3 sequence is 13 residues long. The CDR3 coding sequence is TGTGCCAGCAGCTTCCAGGGGACCCACGAGCAGTACTTC. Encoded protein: CASSFQGTHEQYF.

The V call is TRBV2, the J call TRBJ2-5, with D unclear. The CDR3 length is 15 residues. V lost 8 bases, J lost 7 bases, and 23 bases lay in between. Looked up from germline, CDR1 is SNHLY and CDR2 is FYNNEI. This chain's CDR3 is CASGAVFLRAGTQYF. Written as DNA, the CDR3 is TGTGCCAGCGGTGCCGTTTTTTTACGCGCCGGGACCCAGTACTTC. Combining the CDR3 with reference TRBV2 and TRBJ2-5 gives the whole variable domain EPEVTQTPSHQVTQMGQEVILRCVPISNHLYFYWYRQILGQKVEFLVSFYNNEISEKSEIFDDQFSVERPDGSNFTLKIRSTKLEDSAMYFCASGAVFLRAGTQYFGPGTRLLVL.

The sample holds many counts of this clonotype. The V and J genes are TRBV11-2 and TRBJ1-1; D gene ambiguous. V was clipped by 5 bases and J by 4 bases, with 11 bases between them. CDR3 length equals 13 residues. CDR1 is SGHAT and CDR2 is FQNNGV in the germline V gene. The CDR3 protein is CASSTTQSTEAFF. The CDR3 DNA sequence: TGTGCCAGCAGCACCACACAGAGCACTGAAGCTTTCTTT. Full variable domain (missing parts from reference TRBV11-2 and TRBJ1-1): EAGVAQSPRYKIIEKRQSVAFWCNPISGHATLYWYQQILGQGPKLLIQFQNNGVVDDSQLPKDRFSAERLKGVDSTLKIQPAKLEDSAVYLCASSTTQSTEAFFGQGTRLTVV.

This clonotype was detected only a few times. The chain's CDR3 is CASSLGRLAGETQYF. The CDR3 nucleotides read TGTGCCAGCAGCTTGGGAAGACTAGCGGGAGAGACCCAGTACTTC. This sequence joins TRBV5-8 and TRBJ2-5; 10 positions match TRBD2. The germline CDR1 and CDR2 sequences are SGHTS and YDEGEE. The ends lost 0 bases at V and 4 bases at J; junction bases unmatched: 3. The CDR3 sequence is 15 residues long. The full variable domain, its missing parts supplied by reference TRBV5-8 and TRBJ2-5, is EAGVTQSPTHLIKTRGQQATLRCSPISGHTSVYWYQQALGLGLQFLLWYDEGEERNRGNFPPRFSGRQFPNYSSELNVNALELEDSALYLCASSLGRLAGETQYFGPGTRLLVL.

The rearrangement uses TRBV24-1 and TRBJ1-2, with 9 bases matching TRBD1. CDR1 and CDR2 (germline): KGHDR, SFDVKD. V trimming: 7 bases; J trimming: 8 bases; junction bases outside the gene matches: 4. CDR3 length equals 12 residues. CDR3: CATRQGAGGYTF. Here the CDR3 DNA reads TGTGCCACCAGACAGGGGGCGGGGGGCTACACCTTC.

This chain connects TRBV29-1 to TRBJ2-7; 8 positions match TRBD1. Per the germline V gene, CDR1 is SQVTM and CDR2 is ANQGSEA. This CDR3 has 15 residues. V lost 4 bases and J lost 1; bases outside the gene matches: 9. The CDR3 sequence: CSVVGGQGYSYEQYF. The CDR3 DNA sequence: TGCAGCGTTGTTGGTGGACAGGGTTATTCCTACGAGCAGTACTTC.

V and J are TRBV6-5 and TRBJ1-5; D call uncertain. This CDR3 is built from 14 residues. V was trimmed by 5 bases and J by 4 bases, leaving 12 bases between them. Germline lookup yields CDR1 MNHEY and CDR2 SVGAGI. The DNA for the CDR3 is TGTGCCAGCAGTCTCCGCCCAAATAATCAGCCCCAGCATTTT. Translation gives CASSLRPNNQPQHF.

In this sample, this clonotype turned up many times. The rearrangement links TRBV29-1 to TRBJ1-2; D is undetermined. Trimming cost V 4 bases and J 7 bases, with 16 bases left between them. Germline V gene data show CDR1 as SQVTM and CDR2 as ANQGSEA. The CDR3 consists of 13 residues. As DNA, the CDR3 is TGCAGCGTTGGCTGGCAGCCAGAGGCTGGCTACACCTTC. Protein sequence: CSVGWQPEAGYTF.

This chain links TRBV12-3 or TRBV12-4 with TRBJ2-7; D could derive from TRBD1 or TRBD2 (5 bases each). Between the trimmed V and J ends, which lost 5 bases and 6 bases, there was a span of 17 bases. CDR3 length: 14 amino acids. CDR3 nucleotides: TGTGCCAGCAGTCTAAGGGACGCCCTGGGCGAGCAGTACTTC. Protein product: CASSLRDALGEQYF.

The CDR3 DNA sequence: TGTGCCACCAGCAGTTACTCGGAGGGGGGTCCTGAAGCTTTCTTT. It is translated as CATSSYSEGGPEAFF. This sequence joins TRBV15 and TRBJ1-1; the D gene is possibly TRBD1 (6 bases). Deletions cut 3 bases from V and 6 bases from J, with 17 bases between. Germline CDR1 and CDR2: LNHNV and YYDKDF (reference sequence). The CDR3 covers 15 residues.

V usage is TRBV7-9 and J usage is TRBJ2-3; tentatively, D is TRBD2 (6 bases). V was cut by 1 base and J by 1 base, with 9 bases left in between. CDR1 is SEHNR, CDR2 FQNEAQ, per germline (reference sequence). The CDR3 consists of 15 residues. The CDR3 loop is CASSLEAGRTDTQYF. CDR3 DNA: TGTGCCAGCAGCTTAGAGGCGGGGCGCACAGATACGCAGTATTTT.

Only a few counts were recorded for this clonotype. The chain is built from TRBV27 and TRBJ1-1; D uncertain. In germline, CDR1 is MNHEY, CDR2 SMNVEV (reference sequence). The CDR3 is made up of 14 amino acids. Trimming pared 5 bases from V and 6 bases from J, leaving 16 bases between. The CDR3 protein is CASSLYVDFPEAFF. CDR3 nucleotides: TGTGCCAGCAGTCTTTACGTGGACTTTCCTGAAGCTTTCTTT.

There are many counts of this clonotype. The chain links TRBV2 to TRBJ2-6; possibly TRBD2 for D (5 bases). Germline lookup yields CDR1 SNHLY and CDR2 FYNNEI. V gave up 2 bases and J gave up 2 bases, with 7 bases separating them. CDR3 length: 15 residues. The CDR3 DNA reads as TGTGCCAGCAGTGAAATCGGGGCTGGGGCCAACGTCCTGACTTTC. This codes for CASSEIGAGANVLTF.

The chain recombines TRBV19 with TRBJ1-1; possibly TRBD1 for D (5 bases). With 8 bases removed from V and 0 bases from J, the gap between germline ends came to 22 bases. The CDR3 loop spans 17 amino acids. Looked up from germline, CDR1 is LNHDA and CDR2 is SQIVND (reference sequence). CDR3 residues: CASQPAQGLLLNTEAFF. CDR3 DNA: TGTGCCAGTCAACCCGCGCAGGGATTGCTTTTGAACACTGAAGCTTTCTTT.

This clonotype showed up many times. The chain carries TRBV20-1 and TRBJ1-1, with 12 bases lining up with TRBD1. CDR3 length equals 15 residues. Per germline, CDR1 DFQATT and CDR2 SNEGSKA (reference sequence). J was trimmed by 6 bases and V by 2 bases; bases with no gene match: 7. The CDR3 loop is CSARPGQGAWPEAFF. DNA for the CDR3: TGCAGTGCTAGACCGGGACAGGGGGCTTGGCCTGAAGCTTTCTTT.

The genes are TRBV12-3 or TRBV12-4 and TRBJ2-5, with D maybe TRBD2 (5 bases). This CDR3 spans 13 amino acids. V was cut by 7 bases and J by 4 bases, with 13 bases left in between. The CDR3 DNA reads TGTGCCAGCACTGGTCGGACTTTAGAGACCCAGTACTTC. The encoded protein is CASTGRTLETQYF.

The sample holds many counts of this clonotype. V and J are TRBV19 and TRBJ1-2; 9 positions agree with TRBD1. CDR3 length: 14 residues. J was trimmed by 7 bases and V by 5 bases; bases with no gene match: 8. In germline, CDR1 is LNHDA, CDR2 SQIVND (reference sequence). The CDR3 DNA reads TGTGCCAGTAGTGCCGGGACAGGGATAGGTGGCTACACCTTC. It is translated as CASSAGTGIGGYTF.